Sequencing of this TCR beta chain was carried out in a study of response to subunit inactivated influenza vaccine. In its sample, this clonotype was seen a few times. Antigen specificity is unknown. Germline assignment: CDR1 SGHRS and CDR2 YFSETQ. The CDR3 length is 14 residues. Unmatched junction bases numbered 5, after V lost 4 bases and J lost 5 bases. TCRdb analysed the RT-PCR reads with MiXCR anew, one entry per CDR3 protein. The data show around 540,000 distinct CDR3 sequences, about 11% seen once. Study conclusions and caveats: It was the authors' suggestion that each seasonal influenza vaccination recruits few new T cells.

The sequence derives from a man aged 45-65 years who received an inactivated influenza vaccine. The sequencing here drew on PBMCs from blood, taken on the day of vaccination. V and J are TRBV5-1 and TRBJ2-1, with TRBD2 matching 8 bases. CDR3: CASSPGTSHNEQFF. The CDR3 bases are TGCGCCAGCAGCCCGGGGACTAGTCACAATGAGCAGTTCTTC. The full variable domain, completed using reference TRBV5-1 and TRBJ2-1, is KAGVTQTPRYLIKTRGQQVTLSCSPISGHRSVSWYQQTPGQGLQFLFEYFSETQRNKGNFPGRFSGRQFSNSRSEMNVSTLELGDSALYLCASSPGTSHNEQFFGPGTRLTVL.